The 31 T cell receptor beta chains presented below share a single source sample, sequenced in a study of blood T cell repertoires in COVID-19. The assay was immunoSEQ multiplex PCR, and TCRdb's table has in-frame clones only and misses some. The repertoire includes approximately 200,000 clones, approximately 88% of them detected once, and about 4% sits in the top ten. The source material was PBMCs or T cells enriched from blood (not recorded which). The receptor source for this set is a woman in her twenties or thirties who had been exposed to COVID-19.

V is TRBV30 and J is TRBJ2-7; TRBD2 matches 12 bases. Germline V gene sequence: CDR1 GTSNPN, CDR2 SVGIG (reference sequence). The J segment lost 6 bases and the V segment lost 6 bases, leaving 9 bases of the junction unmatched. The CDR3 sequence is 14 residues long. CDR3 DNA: TGTGCCTGCGATAGACTAGCGGGAGTTTCCGAGCAGTACTTC. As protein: CACDRLAGVSEQYF.

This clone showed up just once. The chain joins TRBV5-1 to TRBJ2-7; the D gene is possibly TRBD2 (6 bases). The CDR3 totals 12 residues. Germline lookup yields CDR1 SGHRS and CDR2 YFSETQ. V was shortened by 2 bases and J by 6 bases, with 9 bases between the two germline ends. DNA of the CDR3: TGCGCCAGCAGCTTTCAGGGAGGCGAGCAGTACTTC. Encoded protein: CASSFQGGEQYF.

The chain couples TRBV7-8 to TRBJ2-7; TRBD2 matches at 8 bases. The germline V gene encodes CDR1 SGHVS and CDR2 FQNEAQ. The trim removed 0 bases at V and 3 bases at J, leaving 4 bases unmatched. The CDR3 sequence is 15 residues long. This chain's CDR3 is CASSLAFSGSYEQYF. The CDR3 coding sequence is TGTGCCAGCAGCTTAGCTTTCAGCGGGAGCTACGAGCAGTACTTC.

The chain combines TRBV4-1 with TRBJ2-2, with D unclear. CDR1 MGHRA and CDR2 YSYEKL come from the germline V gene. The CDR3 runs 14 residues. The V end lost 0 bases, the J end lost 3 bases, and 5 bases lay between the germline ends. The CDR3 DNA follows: TGCGCCAGCAGCCAAGAAGAGTACACCGGGGAGCTGTTTTTT. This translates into CASSQEEYTGELFF.

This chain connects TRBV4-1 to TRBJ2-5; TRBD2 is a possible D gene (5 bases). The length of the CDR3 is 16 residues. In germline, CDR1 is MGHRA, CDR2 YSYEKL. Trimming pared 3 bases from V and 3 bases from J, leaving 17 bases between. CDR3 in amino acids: CASSHGSRLAKETQYF. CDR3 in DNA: TGCGCCAGCAGCCACGGAAGCCGGCTAGCAAAAGAGACCCAGTACTTC.

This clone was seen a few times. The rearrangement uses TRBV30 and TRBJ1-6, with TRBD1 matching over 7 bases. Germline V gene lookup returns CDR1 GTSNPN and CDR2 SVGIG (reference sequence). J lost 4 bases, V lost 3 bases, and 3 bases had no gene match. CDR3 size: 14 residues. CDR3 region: CAWRRGLYNSPLHF. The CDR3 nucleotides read TGTGCCTGGAGAAGGGGGCTATATAATTCACCCCTCCACTTT. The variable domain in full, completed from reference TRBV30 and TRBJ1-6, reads SQTIHQWPATLVQPVGSPLSLECTVEGTSNPNLYWYRQAAGRGLQLLFYSVGIGQISSEVPQNLSASRPQDRQFILSSKKLLLSDSGFYLCAWRRGLYNSPLHFGNGTRLTVT.

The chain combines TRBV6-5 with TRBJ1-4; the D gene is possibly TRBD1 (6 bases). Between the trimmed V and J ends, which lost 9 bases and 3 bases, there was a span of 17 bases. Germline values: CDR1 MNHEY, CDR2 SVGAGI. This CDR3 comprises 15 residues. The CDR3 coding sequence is TGTGCCAGTGCCCGAAGTGGACAGCCTAATGAAAAACTGTTTTTT. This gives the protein CASARSGQPNEKLFF.

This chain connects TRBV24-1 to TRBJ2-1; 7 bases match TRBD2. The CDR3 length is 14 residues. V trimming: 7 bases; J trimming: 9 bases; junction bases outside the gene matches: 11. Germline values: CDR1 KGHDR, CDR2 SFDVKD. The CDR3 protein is CATSPSGITGEQFF. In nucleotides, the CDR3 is TGTGCCACCAGCCCTAGCGGAATTACAGGTGAGCAGTTCTTC.

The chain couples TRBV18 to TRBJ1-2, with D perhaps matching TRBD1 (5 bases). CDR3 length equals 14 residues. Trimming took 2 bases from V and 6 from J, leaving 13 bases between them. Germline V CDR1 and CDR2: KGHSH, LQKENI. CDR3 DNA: TGTGCCAGCTCACCAGGTCCAGGGCAGGATGGCTACACCTTC. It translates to CASSPGPGQDGYTF.

The DNA of the CDR3 is TGTGCCACCAGCAGCCGGGACAGGGGAACCGATACGCAGTATTTT. Translating gives CATSSRDRGTDTQYF. This rearrangement joins TRBV15 to TRBJ2-3; TRBD1 matches 10 bases. The CDR3 sequence is 15 residues long. CDR1 and CDR2 from the germline V gene are LNHNV and YYDKDF (reference sequence). J lost 6 bases, V lost 3 bases, and 6 bases had no gene match.

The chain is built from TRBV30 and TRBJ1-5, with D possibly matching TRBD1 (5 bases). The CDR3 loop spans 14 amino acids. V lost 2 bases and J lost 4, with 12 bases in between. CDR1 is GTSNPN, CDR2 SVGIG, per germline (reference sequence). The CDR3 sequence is CAWSFQEGNQPQHF. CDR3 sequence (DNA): TGTGCCTGGAGTTTCCAGGAGGGGAATCAGCCCCAGCATTTT. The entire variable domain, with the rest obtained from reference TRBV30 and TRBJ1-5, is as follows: SQTIHQWPATLVQPVGSPLSLECTVEGTSNPNLYWYRQAAGRGLQLLFYSVGIGQISSEVPQNLSASRPQDRQFILSSKKLLLSDSGFYLCAWSFQEGNQPQHFGDGTRLSIL.

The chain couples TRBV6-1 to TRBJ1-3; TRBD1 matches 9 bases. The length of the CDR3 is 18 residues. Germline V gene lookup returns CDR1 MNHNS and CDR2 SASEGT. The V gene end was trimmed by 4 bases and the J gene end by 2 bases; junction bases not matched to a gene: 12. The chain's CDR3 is CASSAPLGQGITGNTIYF. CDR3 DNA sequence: TGTGCCAGCAGTGCCCCCCTGGGACAGGGTATAACTGGAAACACCATATATTTT.

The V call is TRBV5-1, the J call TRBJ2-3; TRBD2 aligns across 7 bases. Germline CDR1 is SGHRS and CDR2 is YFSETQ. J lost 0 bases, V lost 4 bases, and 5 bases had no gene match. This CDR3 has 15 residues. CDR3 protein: CASSILSGSTDTQYF. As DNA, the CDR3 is TGCGCCAGCAGCATCCTTAGCGGGAGCACAGATACGCAGTATTTT.

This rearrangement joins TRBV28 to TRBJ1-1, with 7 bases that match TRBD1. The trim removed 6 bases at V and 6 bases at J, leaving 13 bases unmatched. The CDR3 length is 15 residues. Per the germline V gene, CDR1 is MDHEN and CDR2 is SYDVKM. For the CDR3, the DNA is TGTGCCAGCAGCTTCAAGGGACAGAGGCTAGCTGAAGCTTTCTTT. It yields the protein CASSFKGQRLAEAFF.

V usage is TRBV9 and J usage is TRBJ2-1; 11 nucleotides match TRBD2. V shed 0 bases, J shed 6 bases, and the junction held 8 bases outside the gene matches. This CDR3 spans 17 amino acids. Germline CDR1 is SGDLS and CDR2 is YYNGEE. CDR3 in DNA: TGTGCCAGCAGCGTAGAAATAGCGGGAGGGCCGTCCAATGAGCAGTTCTTC. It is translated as CASSVEIAGGPSNEQFF.

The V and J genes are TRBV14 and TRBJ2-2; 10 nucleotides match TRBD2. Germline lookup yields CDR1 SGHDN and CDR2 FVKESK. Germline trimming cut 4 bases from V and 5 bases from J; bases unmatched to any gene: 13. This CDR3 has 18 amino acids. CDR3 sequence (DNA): TGTGCCAGCAGCCTCCATGGTATAGCGGGAGGTCGGACCGGGGAGCTGTTTTTT. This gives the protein CASSLHGIAGGRTGELFF.

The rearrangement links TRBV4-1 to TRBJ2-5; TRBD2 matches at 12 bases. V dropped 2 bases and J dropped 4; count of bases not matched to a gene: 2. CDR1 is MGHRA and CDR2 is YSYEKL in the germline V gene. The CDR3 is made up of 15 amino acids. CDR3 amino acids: CASSQQGLAGETQYF. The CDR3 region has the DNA TGCGCCAGCAGCCAACAGGGACTAGCGGGAGAGACCCAGTACTTC.

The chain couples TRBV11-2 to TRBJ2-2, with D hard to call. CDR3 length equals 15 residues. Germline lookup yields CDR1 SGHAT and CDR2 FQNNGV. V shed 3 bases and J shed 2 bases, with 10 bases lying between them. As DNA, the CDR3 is TGTGCCAGCAGCTTCTCCAGACTTAACACCGGGGAGCTGTTTTTT. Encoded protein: CASSFSRLNTGELFF. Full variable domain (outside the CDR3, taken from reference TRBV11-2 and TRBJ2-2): EAGVAQSPRYKIIEKRQSVAFWCNPISGHATLYWYQQILGQGPKLLIQFQNNGVVDDSQLPKDRFSAERLKGVDSTLKIQPAKLEDSAVYLCASSFSRLNTGELFFGEGSRLTVL.

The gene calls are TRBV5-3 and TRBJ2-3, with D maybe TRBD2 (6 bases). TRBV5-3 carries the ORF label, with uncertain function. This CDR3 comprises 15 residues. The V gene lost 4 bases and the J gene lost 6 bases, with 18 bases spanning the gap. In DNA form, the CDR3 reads TGTGCCAGAAGCAAGGAGACACCCGCGGGGGATACGCAGTATTTT. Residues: CARSKETPAGDTQYF.

CDR3 region: CAWSVAPPRSSYEQYF. In nucleotides, the CDR3 is TGTGCCTGGAGTGTTGCGCCTCCAAGGAGCTCCTACGAGCAGTACTTC. The V gene is TRBV30, the J gene TRBJ2-7; no definite D call. This CDR3 is 16 amino acids long. Trimming stripped 0 bases from V and 0 bases from J, with 15 bases between. Germline lookup yields CDR1 GTSNPN and CDR2 SVGIG (reference sequence).

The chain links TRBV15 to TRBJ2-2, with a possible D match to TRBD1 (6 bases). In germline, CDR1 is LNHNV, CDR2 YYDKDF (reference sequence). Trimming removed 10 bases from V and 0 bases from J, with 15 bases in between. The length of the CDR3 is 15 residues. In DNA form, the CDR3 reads TGTGCCAGCCACCTAGGGGGAGCGAACACCGGGGAGCTGTTTTTT. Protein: CASHLGGANTGELFF.

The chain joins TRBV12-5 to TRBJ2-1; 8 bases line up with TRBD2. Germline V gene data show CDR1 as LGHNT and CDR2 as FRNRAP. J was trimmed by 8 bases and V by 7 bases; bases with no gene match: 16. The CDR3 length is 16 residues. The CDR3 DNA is TGTGCTAGTGTCCCACTCGGCGGGAGGCGTGGGGATGAGCAGTTCTTC. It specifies CASVPLGGRRGDEQFF.

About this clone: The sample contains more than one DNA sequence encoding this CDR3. CDR3 amino acids: CASSQGGSYEQYF. The CDR3 nucleotides are TGCGCCAGCAGCCAAGGCGGATCCTACGAGCAGTACTTC. The genes are TRBV4-1 and TRBJ2-7; D call uncertain. CDR1 is MGHRA, CDR2 YSYEKL, per germline. Trimming took 1 base from V and 1 from J, leaving 5 bases between them. CDR3 length: 13 residues.

CDR3 DNA sequence: TGTGCCAGCAGCCCCCTCGAGGCTGGGGAGCTGTTTTTT. As protein: CASSPLEAGELFF. The chain carries TRBV7-7 and TRBJ2-2; D gene ambiguous. The CDR3 consists of 13 residues. Trimming took 5 bases from V and 8 from J, leaving 12 bases between them. CDR1 and CDR2 (germline): SSHAT, FNYEAQ (reference sequence).

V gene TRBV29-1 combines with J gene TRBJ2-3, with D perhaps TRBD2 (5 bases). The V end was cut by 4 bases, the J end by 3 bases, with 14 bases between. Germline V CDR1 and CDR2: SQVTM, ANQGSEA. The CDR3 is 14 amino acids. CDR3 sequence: CSVVGSELTDTQYF. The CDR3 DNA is TGCAGCGTTGTGGGGAGTGAGTTAACAGATACGCAGTATTTT.

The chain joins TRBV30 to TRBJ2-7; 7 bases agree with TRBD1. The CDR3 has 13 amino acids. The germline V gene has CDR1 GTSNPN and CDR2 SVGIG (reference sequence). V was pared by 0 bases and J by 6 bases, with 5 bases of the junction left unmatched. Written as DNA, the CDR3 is TGTGCCTGGAGTGTAGGGGGCACAGGCGAGCAGTACTTC. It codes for CAWSVGGTGEQYF.

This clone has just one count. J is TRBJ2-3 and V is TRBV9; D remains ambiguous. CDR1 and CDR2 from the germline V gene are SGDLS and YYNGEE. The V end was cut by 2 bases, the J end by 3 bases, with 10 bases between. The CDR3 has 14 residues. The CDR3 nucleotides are TGTGCCAGCAGCGTCGGTAGTATGACAGATACGCAGTATTTT. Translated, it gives CASSVGSMTDTQYF. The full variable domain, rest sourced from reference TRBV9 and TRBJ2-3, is DSGVTQTPKHLITATGQRVTLRCSPRSGDLSVYWYQQSLDQGLQFLIQYYNGEERAKGNILERFSAQQFPDLHSELNLSSLELGDSALYFCASSVGSMTDTQYFGPGTRLTVL.

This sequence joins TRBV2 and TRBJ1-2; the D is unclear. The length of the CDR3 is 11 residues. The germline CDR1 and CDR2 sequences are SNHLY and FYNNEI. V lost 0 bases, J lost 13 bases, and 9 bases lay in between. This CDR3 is CASSEALSATF. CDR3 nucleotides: TGTGCCAGCAGTGAAGCGCTTAGTGCCACCTTC.

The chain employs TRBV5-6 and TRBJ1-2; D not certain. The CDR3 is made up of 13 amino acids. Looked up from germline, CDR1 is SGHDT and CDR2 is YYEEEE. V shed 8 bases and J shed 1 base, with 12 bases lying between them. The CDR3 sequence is CARRQGRNYGYTF. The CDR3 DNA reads TGTGCCAGACGACAAGGCCGTAACTATGGCTACACCTTC.

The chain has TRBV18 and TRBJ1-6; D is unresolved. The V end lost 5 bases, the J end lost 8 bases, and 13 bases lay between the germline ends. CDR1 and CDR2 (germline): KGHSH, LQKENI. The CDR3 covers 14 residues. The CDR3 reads CASSSFSGDSPLHF. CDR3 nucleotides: TGTGCCAGCTCATCGTTCAGCGGCGATTCACCCCTCCACTTT.

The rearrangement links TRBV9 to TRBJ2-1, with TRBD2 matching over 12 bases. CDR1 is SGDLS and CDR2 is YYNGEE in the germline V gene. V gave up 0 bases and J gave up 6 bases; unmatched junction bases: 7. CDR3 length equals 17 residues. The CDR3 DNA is TGTGCCAGCAGCGTAGGGGTGACTAGCGGGAGTCTCAATGAGCAGTTCTTC. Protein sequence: CASSVGVTSGSLNEQFF.